This TCR beta chain was profiled in a study of T cells after yellow fever vaccination. Findings of the study overall: Faster peaking, at day 5 versus 15, marked a secondary response that was weaker.

The V and J ends lost 5 bases and 2 bases respectively, with 18 bases between them. There are 16 residues in the CDR3. Germline CDR1 MNHNS, CDR2 SASEGT. Each CDR3 protein gets one entry after TCRdb re-called the 5' RACE reads with MiXCR. The sample contains around 30,000 distinct CDR3 sequences, over 4.5% of which appear only once. For this clonotype: The antigen is undetermined.

The sample consisted of CD8+ T cells sorted from PBMCs, taken 10 days after the yellow fever booster vaccination. The receptor was derived from a man aged 25 to 40 who received the YFV17D yellow fever vaccine. V and J are TRBV6-1 and TRBJ1-1; D may be TRBD1 (5 bases). The CDR3 DNA reads TGTGCCAGCAGTCCCTACCAGGCAGGGCTTAACACTGAAGCTTTCTTT. Translating gives CASSPYQAGLNTEAFF.